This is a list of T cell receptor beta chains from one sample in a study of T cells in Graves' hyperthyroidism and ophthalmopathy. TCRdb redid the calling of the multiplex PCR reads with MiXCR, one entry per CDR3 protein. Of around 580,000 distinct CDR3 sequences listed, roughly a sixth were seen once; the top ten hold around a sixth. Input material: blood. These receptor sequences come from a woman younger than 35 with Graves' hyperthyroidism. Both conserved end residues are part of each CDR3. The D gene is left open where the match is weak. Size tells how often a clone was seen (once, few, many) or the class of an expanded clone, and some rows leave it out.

CDR3 protein: CASSHRTSGSNNEQFF; CDR3 DNA: TGTGCCAGCAGCCACCGGACTAGCGGGAGTAACAATGAGCAGTTCTTC; clone size: many; V gene: TRBV11-2; CDR3 length: 16; J gene: TRBJ2-1; D gene: TRBD2
CDR3 protein: CASSQGHVNTEAFF; CDR3 DNA: TGTGCCAGCAGTCAAGGACACGTCAACACTGAAGCTTTCTTT; clone size: many; V gene: TRBV2; CDR3 length: 14; J gene: TRBJ1-1; D gene: NA
CDR3 protein: CASSLETGATETQYF; CDR3 DNA: TGTGCCAGCAGCTTAGAGACAGGGGCTACGGAGACCCAGTACTTC; clone size: NA; V gene: TRBV7-7; CDR3 length: 15; J gene: TRBJ2-5; D gene: TRBD1
CDR3 protein: CASSSRSGTEQETQYF; CDR3 DNA: TGTGCCAGCAGCTCGCGATCCGGGACAGAGCAAGAGACCCAGTACTTC; clone size: many; V gene: TRBV11-3; CDR3 length: 16; J gene: TRBJ2-5; D gene: TRBD1
CDR3 protein: CSAREGGGSGNTIYF; CDR3 DNA: TGCAGTGCTAGAGAGGGGGGTGGCTCTGGAAACACCATATATTTT; clone size: few; V gene: TRBV20-1; CDR3 length: 15; J gene: TRBJ1-3; D gene: NA
CDR3 protein: CASSSTGGLPSSYNSPLHF; CDR3 DNA: TGTGCCAGCAGTTCAACAGGGGGGCTCCCCTCGTCCTATAATTCACCCCTCCACTTT; clone size: NA; V gene: TRBV6-1; CDR3 length: 19; J gene: TRBJ1-6; D gene: TRBD1
CDR3 protein: CASSYSRTGTEQYF; CDR3 DNA: TGTGCCAGCAGTTACTCCCGGACAGGGACCGAGCAGTACTTC; clone size: many; V gene: TRBV6-5; CDR3 length: 14; J gene: TRBJ2-7; D gene: TRBD1
CDR3 protein: CASSLEVTGTYEQYF; CDR3 DNA: TGTGCCAGCAGCTTAGAGGTGACAGGGACGTACGAGCAGTACTTC; clone size: few; V gene: TRBV7-8; CDR3 length: 15; J gene: TRBJ2-7; D gene: TRBD1
CDR3 protein: CASSLAQKNSPLHF; CDR3 DNA: TGCGCCAGCAGCTTGGCTCAAAAGAATTCACCCCTCCACTTT; clone size: NA; V gene: TRBV5-1; CDR3 length: 14; J gene: TRBJ1-6; D gene: NA
CDR3 protein: CASSRVTGANGYTF; CDR3 DNA: TGTGCCAGCAGTCGAGTGACAGGGGCAAATGGCTACACCTTC; clone size: many; V gene: TRBV6-2/TRBV6-3; CDR3 length: 14; J gene: TRBJ1-2; D gene: TRBD1
CDR3 protein: CASSPLLAGANTDTQYF; CDR3 DNA: TGCGCCAGCAGCCCTTTATTAGCGGGAGCGAACACAGATACGCAGTATTTT; clone size: many; V gene: TRBV5-1; CDR3 length: 17; J gene: TRBJ2-3; D gene: TRBD2
CDR3 protein: CSVEGSKAFF; CDR3 DNA: TGCAGCGTTGAGGGGAGTAAAGCTTTCTTT; clone size: many; V gene: TRBV29-1; CDR3 length: 10; J gene: TRBJ1-1; D gene: NA
CDR3 protein: CASSHGQGTGYEQYF; CDR3 DNA: TGTGCCAGCAGCCATGGACAGGGAACGGGTTACGAGCAGTACTTC; clone size: many; V gene: TRBV3-1; CDR3 length: 15; J gene: TRBJ2-7; D gene: TRBD1
CDR3 protein: CASSLVEVGYGYTF; CDR3 DNA: TGTGCCAGCAGCTTAGTAGAGGTCGGCTATGGCTACACCTTC; clone size: NA; V gene: TRBV7-9; CDR3 length: 14; J gene: TRBJ1-2; D gene: NA
CDR3 protein: CSAAGTGPADQETQYF; CDR3 DNA: TGCAGTGCTGCCGGGACAGGACCCGCCGACCAAGAGACCCAGTACTTC; clone size: many; V gene: TRBV20-1; CDR3 length: 16; J gene: TRBJ2-5; D gene: TRBD1
CDR3 protein: CATSDAVRSGANVLTF; CDR3 DNA: TGTGCCACCAGTGATGCTGTGCGCTCTGGGGCCAACGTCCTGACTTTC; clone size: few; V gene: TRBV24-1; CDR3 length: 16; J gene: TRBJ2-6; D gene: NA
CDR3 protein: CASSPSGQETQYF; CDR3 DNA: TGTGCCAGCTCACCATCGGGCCAAGAGACCCAGTACTTC; clone size: many; V gene: TRBV18; CDR3 length: 13; J gene: TRBJ2-5; D gene: NA
CDR3 protein: CATSRDAAGGQPQHF; CDR3 DNA: TGTGCCACCAGCAGAGATGCGGCAGGGGGTCAGCCCCAGCATTTT; clone size: NA; V gene: TRBV15; CDR3 length: 15; J gene: TRBJ1-5; D gene: TRBD1
CDR3 protein: CSARDRLHGYTF; CDR3 DNA: TGCAGTGCTAGGGACCGCTTGCATGGCTACACCTTC; clone size: many; V gene: TRBV20-1; CDR3 length: 12; J gene: TRBJ1-2; D gene: NA
CDR3 protein: CASSEPFYEQYF; CDR3 DNA: TGTGCCAGCAGCGAACCTTTCTACGAGCAGTACTTC; clone size: many; V gene: TRBV11-2; CDR3 length: 12; J gene: TRBJ2-7; D gene: NA
CDR3 protein: CASSLGTGALGTEAFF; CDR3 DNA: TGTGCCAGCAGTTTAGGGACAGGGGCCCTGGGCACTGAAGCTTTCTTT; clone size: many; V gene: TRBV12-3/TRBV12-4; CDR3 length: 16; J gene: TRBJ1-1; D gene: TRBD1
CDR3 protein: CASSWTVSSNQPQHF; CDR3 DNA: TGTGCCAGCAGCTGGACAGTTAGCAGCAATCAGCCCCAGCATTTT; clone size: NA; V gene: TRBV7-2; CDR3 length: 15; J gene: TRBJ1-5; D gene: NA
CDR3 protein: CASSGGGRVTNTEAFF; CDR3 DNA: TGCGCCAGCAGTGGGGGTGGGCGGGTAACTAACACTGAAGCTTTCTTT; clone size: NA; V gene: TRBV10-2; CDR3 length: 16; J gene: TRBJ1-1; D gene: NA
CDR3 protein: CASSLTGARNSPLHF; CDR3 DNA: TGTGCCAGCAGTCTAACCGGCGCCCGGAATTCACCCCTCCACTTT; clone size: few; V gene: TRBV28; CDR3 length: 15; J gene: TRBJ1-6; D gene: NA
CDR3 protein: CASSPQNYGYTF; CDR3 DNA: TGTGCCAGCAGCCCCCAAAACTATGGCTACACCTTC; clone size: many; V gene: TRBV11-2; CDR3 length: 12; J gene: TRBJ1-2; D gene: NA
CDR3 protein: CASSTAAGGLTDTQYF; CDR3 DNA: TGTGCCAGCAGTACCGCCGCGGGAGGTCTCACAGATACGCAGTATTTT; clone size: NA; V gene: TRBV6-1; CDR3 length: 16; J gene: TRBJ2-3; D gene: TRBD2
CDR3 protein: CASRSFGSSYNEQFF; CDR3 DNA: TGTGCCAGCAGATCATTCGGGAGTTCCTACAATGAGCAGTTCTTC; clone size: many; V gene: TRBV28; CDR3 length: 15; J gene: TRBJ2-1; D gene: NA
CDR3 protein: CASSSPGLTNEQFF; CDR3 DNA: TGTGCCAGCAGTTCGCCGGGACTTACGAATGAGCAGTTCTTC; clone size: NA; V gene: TRBV28; CDR3 length: 14; J gene: TRBJ2-1; D gene: NA
CDR3 protein: CASSLYGQYEQYF; CDR3 DNA: TGTGCCAGCAGCTTATACGGTCAGTACGAGCAGTACTTC; clone size: few; V gene: TRBV7-9; CDR3 length: 13; J gene: TRBJ2-7; D gene: NA
CDR3 protein: CASSRAGGGLRLGANVLTF; CDR3 DNA: TGCGCCAGCAGCCGAGCGGGGGGCGGTTTGAGACTTGGGGCCAACGTCCTGACTTTC; clone size: NA; V gene: TRBV4-1; CDR3 length: 19; J gene: TRBJ2-6; D gene: TRBD2
CDR3 protein: CASSWPGQGSSGELFF; CDR3 DNA: TGTGCCAGCAGCTGGCCGGGACAGGGCTCGTCCGGGGAGCTGTTTTTT; clone size: few; V gene: TRBV5-4; CDR3 length: 16; J gene: TRBJ2-2; D gene: TRBD1
CDR3 protein: CASSPAGEIGYGYTF; CDR3 DNA: TGTGCCAGCTCACCGGCGGGGGAAATCGGCTATGGCTACACCTTC; clone size: many; V gene: TRBV18; CDR3 length: 15; J gene: TRBJ1-2; D gene: NA
CDR3 protein: CASSFPGTGPYEQYF; CDR3 DNA: TGTGCCAGCAGTTTCCCGGGGACAGGGCCCTACGAGCAGTACTTC; clone size: NA; V gene: TRBV28; CDR3 length: 15; J gene: TRBJ2-7; D gene: TRBD1
CDR3 protein: CASSSESSRAFF; CDR3 DNA: TGTGCCAGCAGCTCCGAAAGCAGTCGCGCTTTCTTT; clone size: few; V gene: TRBV7-9; CDR3 length: 12; J gene: TRBJ1-1; D gene: NA